This T cell receptor beta chain was found in a study of blood T cell repertoires in COVID-19. On the study more broadly: Italy, Spain and the United States were the sources of the convalescent and acute COVID-19 samples. T cells, B-cell-depleted T cells, or PBMCs supplied cDNA or gDNA.

The CDR3 loop spans 15 amino acids. V lost 0 bases to trimming and J lost 4 bases, with 13 bases between them. CDR1 and CDR2 (germline): SGDLS, YYNGEE. Clones were read by immunoSEQ multiplex PCR, and TCRdb kept only the in-frame ones, dropping some. The sample contains around 250,000 clones, 90% to 95% of which appear only once. Sample: PBMCs or T cells enriched from blood (not recorded which). The clonotype was recovered from a human donor in a cohort exposed to, infected with or recovered from COVID-19 (not recorded which). The donor label of this sample is uncertain. The V and J genes are TRBV9 and TRBJ1-2; TRBD1 is a possible D gene (6 bases). The CDR3 is CASSVAPQGSYGYTF. As DNA, the CDR3 is TGTGCCAGCAGCGTAGCCCCACAGGGCTCCTATGGCTACACCTTC.